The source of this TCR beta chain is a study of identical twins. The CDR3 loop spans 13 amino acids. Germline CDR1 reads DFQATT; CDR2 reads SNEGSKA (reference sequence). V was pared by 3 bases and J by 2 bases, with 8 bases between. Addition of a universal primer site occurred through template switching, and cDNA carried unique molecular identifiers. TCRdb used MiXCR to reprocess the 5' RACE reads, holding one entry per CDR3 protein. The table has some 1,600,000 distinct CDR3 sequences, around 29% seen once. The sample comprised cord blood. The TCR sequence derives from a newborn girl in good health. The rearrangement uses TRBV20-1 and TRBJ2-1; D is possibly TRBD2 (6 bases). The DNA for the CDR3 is TGCAGTGCTAGCGTAGCGGCCTACAATGAGCAGTTCTTC. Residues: CSASVAAYNEQFF.